This TCR beta chain was obtained from a study of Ad26.COV2.S vaccination and SARS-CoV-2 variants. Study information: Ad26.COV2.S arm of COV1001 included the donor.

Sequencing used immunoSEQ multiplex PCR; TCRdb keeps in-frame clones, though not all of them. The profile covers some 340,000 clones, with about 86% appearing a single time and around 2% taken by the ten largest. The CDR3 consists of 12 residues. Germline V gene data show CDR1 as SQVTM and CDR2 as ANQGSEA. V lost 6 bases and J lost 7, with 15 bases in between. As to treatment: approximately 18 received Ad26.COV2.S at low or high dose, single or two shots; 5 received placebo; per-sample allocation not given. On day 63 after the first injection, vaccine and placebo recipients gave samples. Sequenced material: peripheral blood, taken in a trial of Ad26.COV2.S vaccine versus placebo. This TCR came from a person between 18 and 65 years old who received the Ad26.COV2.S COVID-19 vaccine or a placebo. J is TRBJ2-5 and V is TRBV29-1; D is unclear. CDR3 amino acids: CSVDNPVRTQYF. In nucleotides, the CDR3 is TGCAGCGTAGACAACCCCGTTCGGACCCAGTACTTC.